The 2 T cell receptor beta chains below come from one sample, sequenced in a study of Graves' ophthalmopathy and Graves' hyperthyroidism. TCR beta CDR3 regions were amplified from RNA transcripts. The first round was an RT-PCR with HTBI primers, and the second round was a multiplex PCR. TCRdb re-derived calls from the multiplex PCR reads in MiXCR, one entry per CDR3 protein. The table shows approximately 210,000 distinct CDR3 sequences, with 25% to 30% occurring only once. Material for sequencing was peripheral blood. The source of these receptors is a man aged 50-59 years with Graves' ophthalmopathy.

Ten or more counts support this clonotype. The rearrangement links TRBV11-1 to TRBJ2-7, with D uncertain. V was pared by 2 bases and J by 7 bases, with 12 bases between. CDR3 length equals 13 residues. Germline V lookup: CDR1 SGHAT, CDR2 FQDESV (reference sequence). CDR3 in amino acids: CASSLPSSGEQYF. CDR3 coding DNA: TGTGCCAGCAGCTTACCTAGTTCCGGGGAGCAGTACTTC.

Many counts were recorded for this clonotype. The rearrangement joins TRBV6-2 or TRBV6-3 to TRBJ2-7; 11 bases are a match to TRBD2. This CDR3 spans 13 amino acids. Losses at the gene ends were 9 bases for V and 6 bases for J; bases not matched to a gene: 7. The germline CDR1 and CDR2 sequences are MNHEY and SVGEGT. The CDR3 here is CASRTSGWGEQYF. The CDR3 DNA follows: TGTGCCAGTCGGACTAGCGGGTGGGGCGAGCAGTACTTC.